This is a list of T cell receptor beta chains from one sample in a study of blood T cell repertoires in COVID-19. Clones were read by immunoSEQ multiplex PCR, and TCRdb kept only the in-frame ones, dropping some. The data contain a few hundred thousand clones, approximately 81% of them singletons. Sequenced sample: peripheral blood. Receptors originate from a man aged 40-50 years with acute or convalescent COVID-19. The CDR3 runs from the conserved cysteine through the conserved F or W. A D gene is named only where the DNA matches it firmly. Not every row has a clone size; where given, it reads once, few, many or a size class.

abundance,j_gene,d_gene,v_gene,CDR3aa,CDR3nt
.,TRBJ2-7,TRBD1,TRBV6-2/TRBV6-3,CASSRLGQGAYEQYF,TGTGCCAGCAGTCGACTGGGACAGGGGGCCTACGAGCAGTACTTC
.,TRBJ2-7,.,TRBV4-1,CASSQDSAASYEQYF,TGCGCCAGCAGCCAAGATTCGGCGGCCTCCTACGAGCAGTACTTC
.,TRBJ1-1,.,TRBV5-4,CASSTGGSLNTEAFF,TGTGCCAGCAGCACGGGTGGCAGCTTGAACACTGAAGCTTTCTTT
.,TRBJ2-1,TRBD1,TRBV11-3,CASSRRGQSGEQFF,TGTGCCAGCAGCCGCAGGGGACAGTCGGGTGAGCAGTTCTTC
.,TRBJ1-2,TRBD1,TRBV30,CAWSFRQGRYTF,TGTGCCTGGAGTTTCCGACAGGGTCGCTACACCTTC
.,TRBJ2-1,.,TRBV20-1,CSAQQGDEQFF,TGCAGTGCTCAGCAGGGCGATGAGCAGTTCTTC
.,TRBJ2-3,.,TRBV5-1,CASSFGGLLVDTQYF,TGCGCCAGCAGCTTTGGGGGACTCCTTGTAGATACGCAGTATTTT
.,TRBJ1-6,.,TRBV5-6,CASSSGLSSYNSPLHF,TGTGCCAGCAGCTCGGGACTTTCCTCCTATAATTCACCCCTCCACTTT
.,TRBJ2-1,.,TRBV18,CASSPWLRDEQFF,TGTGCCAGCTCACCATGGTTGCGGGACGAGCAGTTCTTC
.,TRBJ2-2,.,TRBV28,CASAVGGANTGELFF,TGTGCCAGCGCTGTAGGGGGGGCGAACACCGGGGAGCTGTTTTTT
once,TRBJ2-2,.,TRBV6-2/TRBV6-3,CASSSDYQASYTGELFF,TGTGCCAGCAGTTCCGACTATCAGGCTAGCTACACCGGGGAGCTGTTTTTT
.,TRBJ2-1,.,TRBV6-6,CASSYPRDTYNEQFF,TGTGCCAGCAGTTACCCACGGGACACCTACAATGAGCAGTTCTTC
.,TRBJ1-5,TRBD1,TRBV18,CASSPGTQGGNQPQHF,TGTGCCAGCTCACCAGGCACCCAGGGGGGAAATCAGCCCCAGCATTTT
.,TRBJ2-1,TRBD2,TRBV30,CAYTSGRGDEQFF,TGTGCCTATACTAGCGGCCGGGGAGATGAGCAGTTCTTC
.,TRBJ2-3,TRBD2,TRBV9,CASSNSGEHTDTQYF,TGTGCCAGCAGCAATAGCGGGGAACACACAGATACGCAGTATTTT
.,TRBJ1-3,TRBD1,TRBV11-2,CASRLGQGNVIYF,TGTGCCAGCAGACTCGGACAGGGTAACGTCATATATTTT
.,TRBJ2-3,.,TRBV19,CASNGRTDTQYF,TGTGCCAGTAACGGGAGAACAGATACGCAGTATTTT
.,TRBJ1-1,.,TRBV7-9,CASSLRVATEAFF,TGTGCCAGCAGCCTCAGGGTTGCCACTGAAGCTTTCTTT
few,TRBJ1-1,.,TRBV30,CAWSPRLVQNTEAFF,TGTGCCTGGAGTCCCCGGTTGGTTCAGAACACTGAAGCTTTCTTT
once,TRBJ1-2,.,TRBV5-1,CASSLDRVGGYTF,TGCGCCAGCAGCTTGGACAGGGTAGGAGGCTACACCTTC
.,TRBJ2-3,TRBD2,TRBV5-1,CASSLTGGPGTQYF,TGCGCCAGCAGCTTGACGGGGGGGCCGGGGACGCAGTATTTT
.,TRBJ1-4,.,TRBV9,CASSEGTTTNEKLFF,TGTGCCAGCAGCGAGGGGACAACAACTAATGAAAAACTGTTTTTT